These 27 T cell receptor beta chains were all obtained from the same sample, sequenced in a study of blood T cell repertoires in COVID-19. Clones were sequenced by immunoSEQ multiplex PCR, and TCRdb holds only the in-frame ones, with some missing. The data contain 69,000 or so clones, around 80% of them singletons. Sequencing used peripheral blood. All receptors derive from a man aged 45-60 years with COVID-19, enrolled during active disease.

The chain carries TRBV6-2 or TRBV6-3 and TRBJ2-2, with 8 bases identical to TRBD2. The trim removed 2 bases at V and 6 bases at J, leaving 11 bases unmatched. The CDR3 runs to 17 residues. The V gene's germline CDR1 is MNHEY and CDR2 SVGEGT. The DNA for the CDR3 is TGTGCCAGCAGTTACGTGACGGTTGCGGGGGGCCCCGGGGAGCTGTTTTTT. Its translation is CASSYVTVAGGPGELFF.

This chain uses TRBV13 with TRBJ2-3; weak D call: TRBD2 (7 bases). CDR1 and CDR2 (germline): PRHDT, FYEKMQ (reference sequence). V was cut by 7 bases and J by 2 bases, with 22 bases left in between. CDR3 length equals 17 residues. CDR3 region: CASTKSRGGGATDTQYF. CDR3 nucleotide sequence: TGTGCCAGCACCAAATCCCGGGGAGGGGGGGCCACAGATACGCAGTATTTT.

This chain links TRBV5-1 with TRBJ1-2, with 7 bases fitting TRBD1. The V gene's germline CDR1 is SGHRS and CDR2 YFSETQ. The ends lost 3 bases at V and 3 bases at J; junction bases unmatched: 8. The CDR3 spans 15 residues. Here the CDR3 reads CASSSGQAMHYGYTF. The DNA of the CDR3 is TGCGCCAGCAGCTCCGGACAGGCGATGCACTATGGCTACACCTTC.

V usage is TRBV9 and J usage is TRBJ2-5, with 7 bases fitting TRBD2. V lost 4 bases to trimming and J lost 1 base; unmatched junction nucleotides: 4. This CDR3 is 14 amino acids long. Germline CDR1 and CDR2: SGDLS and YYNGEE. CDR3 sequence: CASSPRTSQETQYF. In DNA form, the CDR3 reads TGTGCCAGCAGCCCGAGGACTAGCCAAGAGACCCAGTACTTC.

The rearrangement joins TRBV10-1 to TRBJ1-1, with D possibly matching TRBD1 (5 bases). The CDR3 is made up of 15 amino acids. Trimming pared 4 bases from V and 1 base from J, leaving 13 bases between. Germline V lookup: CDR1 WNHNN, CDR2 SYGVQD (reference sequence). The CDR3 nucleotides read TGCGCCAGCAGTGTGGTCGGACAAGAGAACACTGAAGCTTTCTTT. Protein product: CASSVVGQENTEAFF.

The chain employs TRBV7-9 and TRBJ2-5; 8 bases line up with TRBD2. The CDR3 loop spans 16 amino acids. The V segment lost 1 base and the J segment 3 bases; nucleotides outside the gene matches: 7. Germline V gene sequence: CDR1 SEHNR, CDR2 FQNEAQ (reference sequence). This chain's CDR3 is CASSLVRWRGEETQYF. Here the CDR3 DNA reads TGTGCCAGCAGCTTAGTCCGCTGGCGGGGGGAAGAGACCCAGTACTTC.

This clone was observed once. The rearrangement joins TRBV7-9 to TRBJ2-2; TRBD2 agrees at 14 bases. V shed 5 bases, J shed 5 bases, and the junction held 16 bases outside the gene matches. Germline CDR1 reads SEHNR; CDR2 reads FQNEAQ (reference sequence). CDR3 length equals 20 residues. CDR3 in DNA: TGTGCCAGCAGCCGGGGACTAGCGGGGGAGCCGCCATATAGGACCGGGGAGCTGTTTTTT. Translating gives CASSRGLAGEPPYRTGELFF.

This clone has only one observation. The rearrangement joins TRBV9 to TRBJ2-2; 14 bases are shared with TRBD2. V lost 2 bases, J lost 2 bases, and 5 bases stayed unmatched. Germline V gene sequence: CDR1 SGDLS, CDR2 YYNGEE. The CDR3 runs to 18 residues. CDR3 in amino acids: CASSVRTSGGSNTGELFF. Here the CDR3 DNA reads TGTGCCAGCAGCGTGAGGACTAGCGGGGGGTCAAACACCGGGGAGCTGTTTTTT. Combining the CDR3 with reference TRBV9 and TRBJ2-2 gives the whole variable domain DSGVTQTPKHLITATGQRVTLRCSPRSGDLSVYWYQQSLDQGLQFLIQYYNGEERAKGNILERFSAQQFPDLHSELNLSSLELGDSALYFCASSVRTSGGSNTGELFFGEGSRLTVL.

This clone was seen just once. J is TRBJ2-1 and V is TRBV7-9; TRBD2 is a possible D gene (6 bases). The CDR3 runs 14 residues. Trimming shortened V by 8 bases and J by 8 bases, and 19 bases separated the two germline ends. The germline CDR1 and CDR2 sequences are SEHNR and FQNEAQ (reference sequence). In nucleotides, the CDR3 is TGTGCCAGCCGGAGGGCAGAGGCTAGGGATGAGCAGTTCTTC. This translates into CASRRAEARDEQFF.

The DNA of the CDR3 is TGCGCCAGCAGCTTTGATAGCCAGCACACAGATACGCAGTATTTT. This encodes CASSFDSQHTDTQYF. This rearrangement joins TRBV5-1 to TRBJ2-3; D unresolved. V lost 2 bases to trimming and J lost 2 bases, with 12 bases between them. Germline CDR1 is SGHRS and CDR2 is YFSETQ. The CDR3 length is 15 residues.

The chain is built from TRBV6-4 and TRBJ2-2; D possibly corresponds to TRBD2 (6 bases). Germline values: CDR1 MRHNA, CDR2 SNTAGT. The CDR3 extends over 16 amino acids. Deletions cut 4 bases from V and 2 bases from J, with 14 bases between. The CDR3 is CASSASPAGNTGELFF. The CDR3 DNA is TGTGCCAGCAGTGCATCCCCGGCGGGAAACACCGGGGAGCTGTTTTTT.

The chain joins TRBV20-1 to TRBJ1-1; tentative D call: TRBD1 (5 bases). The CDR3 is 14 amino acids. Between the trimmed V and J ends, which lost 3 bases and 5 bases, there was a span of 16 bases. Germline V gives CDR1 DFQATT, CDR2 SNEGSKA (reference sequence). The CDR3 region has the DNA TGCAGTGCTAGTGGGACGGCAGGGCGAACTGAAGCTTTCTTT. The encoded protein is CSASGTAGRTEAFF.

The chain carries TRBV2 and TRBJ2-7; maybe TRBD2 (6 bases). Germline V CDR1 and CDR2: SNHLY, FYNNEI. V was pared by 8 bases and J by 0 bases, with 8 bases between. The CDR3 contains 12 residues. The CDR3 coding sequence is TGTGCCAGCGGAGGGTTCTCCTACGAGCAGTACTTC. Protein sequence: CASGGFSYEQYF.

The chain couples TRBV3-1 (or the pseudogene TRBV3-2) to TRBJ2-1; 8 bases match TRBD2. Per germline, CDR1 LGHDT and CDR2 YNNKEL (reference sequence). This CDR3 has 20 amino acids. The V gene end was trimmed by 0 bases and the J gene end by 0 bases; junction bases not matched to a gene: 13. CDR3 amino acids: CASSQEKGRRGVGSYNEQFF. Here the CDR3 DNA reads TGTGCCAGCAGCCAAGAGAAGGGTCGGCGGGGGGTTGGCTCCTACAATGAGCAGTTCTTC.

The rearrangement uses TRBV20-1 and TRBJ1-1, with unresolved D. V lost 3 bases, J lost 7 bases, and 6 bases lay in between. There are 10 residues in the CDR3. Germline CDR1 is DFQATT and CDR2 is SNEGSKA (reference sequence). The CDR3 sequence: CSARRGEAFF. In DNA, the CDR3 is TGCAGTGCTAGGAGAGGTGAAGCTTTCTTT.

This chain links TRBV4-1 with TRBJ2-1, with TRBD2 identical over 7 bases. V was clipped by 5 bases and J by 9 bases; unmatched bases: 4. CDR3 length: 12 residues. Germline loops: CDR1 MGHRA, CDR2 YSYEKL. CDR3 loop: CASSGLGSEQFF. The CDR3 DNA is TGCGCCAGCAGCGGACTAGGGAGTGAGCAGTTCTTC.

V usage is TRBV4-1 and J usage is TRBJ2-1; 11 bases map to TRBD2. The CDR3 is 17 residues long. V shed 2 bases, J shed 7 bases, and the junction held 10 bases outside the gene matches. Germline loops: CDR1 MGHRA, CDR2 YSYEKL. CDR3 region: CASSQSLAGGPGNEQFF. The DNA of the CDR3 is TGCGCCAGCAGCCAATCTTTAGCGGGGGGGCCGGGTAATGAGCAGTTCTTC.

As concerns this clone: One junction end disagrees with the germline gene, perhaps due to a read error. The V and J genes are TRBV7-7 and TRBJ2-5, with 8 bases aligning to TRBD2. The germline gives CDR1 SSHAT, CDR2 FNYEAQ (reference sequence). This CDR3 region has 15 residues. CDR3 region: CASSPLLAGGETQYF. The CDR3 DNA reads TGTGCTAGCAGCCCCCTGTTGGCGGGGGGAGAGACCCAGTACTTC.

The V call is TRBV5-1, the J call TRBJ2-7, with D maybe TRBD1 (5 bases). Germline V gives CDR1 SGHRS, CDR2 YFSETQ. This CDR3 contains 15 residues. The V end was cut by 6 bases, the J end by 5 bases, with 21 bases between. The CDR3 here is CASTPDVTALDEQYF. The CDR3 DNA follows: TGCGCCAGCACTCCTGACGTGACAGCACTCGACGAGCAGTACTTC.

This clone occurred a few times. The genes are TRBV6-4 and TRBJ1-2, with TRBD1 identical over 7 bases. Trimming cost V 4 bases and J 0 bases; bases outside gene matches: 5. This CDR3 spans 15 amino acids. Germline CDR1 and CDR2: MRHNA and SNTAGT. In DNA, the CDR3 is TGTGCCAGCAGTGCCAGGACAGGAACTAACTATGGCTACACCTTC. This gives the protein CASSARTGTNYGYTF.

CDR3 loop: CASSLLGGPDTQYF. The DNA of the CDR3 is TGTGCCAGCAGCCTCCTAGGGGGACCGGATACGCAGTATTTT. The genes are TRBV3-1 (or the pseudogene TRBV3-2) and TRBJ2-3, with D perhaps TRBD1 (6 bases). Germline loops: CDR1 LGHDT, CDR2 YNNKEL (reference sequence). With 4 bases removed from V and 6 bases from J, the gap between germline ends came to 14 bases. The CDR3 totals 14 residues.

J is TRBJ2-3 and V is TRBV9; D perhaps matches TRBD2 (5 bases). CDR1 and CDR2 from the germline V gene are SGDLS and YYNGEE. With 0 bases removed from V and 3 bases from J, the gap between germline ends came to 8 bases. The CDR3 contains 14 residues. Written as DNA, the CDR3 is TGTGCCAGCAGCGTAGATCGGGGAACAGATACGCAGTATTTT. This encodes CASSVDRGTDTQYF.

A single count supports this clone. The genes are TRBV7-2 and TRBJ1-3, with 7 bases aligning to TRBD1. The CDR3 runs to 14 residues. Per the germline V gene, CDR1 is SGHTA and CDR2 is FQGNSA. V shed 1 base, J shed 8 bases, and the junction held 5 bases outside the gene matches. DNA of the CDR3: TGTGCCAGCAGCTTAGGGACAGGACATCACACCATATATTTT. This codes for CASSLGTGHHTIYF.

This chain connects TRBV18 to TRBJ1-1; no clear D. Trimming cost V 4 bases and J 1 base, with 7 bases left between them. Germline V gene sequence: CDR1 KGHSH, CDR2 LQKENI. The CDR3 spans 13 residues. CDR3 nucleotide sequence: TGTGCCAGCTCACAAAAGCCGAACACTGAAGCTTTCTTT. It codes for CASSQKPNTEAFF.

The rearrangement joins TRBV6-5 to TRBJ1-6, with 9 positions matching TRBD1. V shed 7 bases, J shed 10 bases, and the junction held 5 bases outside the gene matches. This CDR3 contains 13 residues. Germline assignment: CDR1 MNHEY and CDR2 SVGAGI. Here the CDR3 reads CASTGTGYSPLHF. The DNA for the CDR3 is TGTGCCAGCACCGGGACAGGGTACTCACCCCTCCACTTT.

The chain has TRBV24-1 and TRBJ2-1, with 13 bases lining up with TRBD2. The ends lost 2 bases at V and 6 bases at J; junction bases unmatched: 6. The CDR3 extends over 17 amino acids. In germline, CDR1 is KGHDR, CDR2 SFDVKD. The DNA of the CDR3 is TGTGCCACCAGTGATTCGCCGACTAGCGGGGGGTCCAATGAGCAGTTCTTC. It is translated as CATSDSPTSGGSNEQFF.

The CDR3 loop reads CASSGGTGGGYTF. The CDR3 region has the DNA TGTGCCAGCAGTGGCGGGACCGGGGGTGGCTACACCTTC. The J gene is TRBJ1-2, the V gene TRBV6-4; tentatively, D is TRBD1 (5 bases). This CDR3 region has 13 residues. Germline V gene sequence: CDR1 MRHNA, CDR2 SNTAGT. The ends were cut back, 4 bases at V and 7 bases at J, with 13 bases in the middle.